This T cell receptor (beta chain) was sequenced during a study of T cell responses to AZD1222 COVID-19 vaccine. Study-wide results and caveats: Spike-specific TCR breadth rose after two AZD1222 doses, and depth rose as well. Spike regions recognized by vaccine-associated CD4 TCRs spanned the protein, led by 160-218 and 743-854. A mostly white British donor set with more females was recruited, and clonal diversity was possibly underestimated. In all cases, repertoires were sampled only after the peak T cell response.

Comment on this clone: Antigen: not known.

Data came from immunoSEQ multiplex PCR; TCRdb stores just in-frame clones and leaves some out. The table lists about 160,000 clones, 92% of them singletons. V dropped 0 bases and J dropped 0 bases, with 9 bases sitting between them. Germline V gene lookup returns CDR1 SGHRS and CDR2 YFSETQ. The CDR3 loop spans 15 amino acids. The TCR sequence derives from an adult in good health. Here the sequenced sample was peripheral blood, taken on day 0 of MenACWY control vaccination. This chain uses TRBV5-1 with TRBJ1-2; D perhaps matches TRBD1 (5 bases). Written as DNA, the CDR3 is TGCGCCAGCAGCTTGGGGGGGTTCTCTAACTATGGCTACACCTTC. Protein sequence: CASSLGGFSNYGYTF.